The entry that follows covers one TCR beta chain sequence. The specificity of this receptor is unknown. Per-base qualities were not stored, and no clone one base away is much larger. TCR beta libraries were generated from genomic DNA with the immunoSEQ kit, following the manufacturer's recommendations. To prepare the libraries, a first multiplex PCR with proprietary primers was run, followed by a second PCR that added unique barcodes, and a bead cleanup was done after each round. A kit-provided positive control reaction and a negative control reaction were included in every sample batch. The final libraries were assessed on an Agilent 4200 TapeStation D1000 ScreenTape, pooled by volume, and quantified by qPCR. An Illumina NextSeq500 fitted with a MidOutput 150-cycle cartridge performed the sequencing, running 156 Read1 cycles and 15 Index1 cycles with the kit's custom primers. The pooled library was loaded at 0.9 to 1 pM with a 20% PhiX control spike-in. As for the original processing: Vendor-processed data were analyzed in R, and a clonotype was defined as all T cells sharing the same CDR3 nucleotide sequence. In the clone abundance analyses, frequencies were normalized to the 10,000 most abundant clones in each sample. Before analysis, public T cell clones were removed, and these numbered fewer than six per sample on average. Tumor-enriched and baseline blood-enriched clonotypes were defined by at least a 32-fold difference in abundance between compartments. Clonotypes expanded or contracted between blood time points were identified with a beta-binomial differential abundance model. Tumor-blood repertoire similarity was measured with the Baroni-Urbani and Buser coefficient, and group comparisons used two-tailed Wilcoxon tests in R. As stored in TCRdb, this immuneACCESS dataset retains in-frame rearrangements with V and J assigned. A fraction of the clones does not appear; measured against another copy, unresolved V genes explain less than half of the discrepancy, and the remainder lacks a known reason. V and J calls and clone size are given by that table; D and trimming were obtained from the DNA. The table for this sample lists just under 150,000 clones; 80% to 90% of them were counted only once. The top ten clones comprise less than 20% of the sample.

This sample stems from a study of radiation and T cells in renal cell carcinoma (dated by TCRdb to 2019 to 2021). For the study in its entirety: TCR beta sequencing covered around 50 samples in total, comprising some 26 tumors and 27 peripheral blood samples. The final blood draw was performed at 4 weeks after radiation, at the same time as nephrectomy. A total of approximately 4 million unique CDR3 nucleotide sequences, encoding roughly 3,000,000 unique CDR3 amino acid sequences, were found across all 50 or so samples. Paper-wide results and their limitations: Blood repertoire dynamics were not followed beyond 4 weeks after treatment. An increase in top tumor clonotypes in blood was observed from baseline to 2 weeks post-radiation, followed by contraction by 4 weeks, which was taken to suggest transient expansion of tumor-resident clones. The single-armed trial design could not address effects of radiation dose or scheduling on the TCR repertoire. Because pretreatment tumor biopsies were not available, the study could not determine whether clonotypes were already present within the tumor at baseline.

Per the germline V gene, MNHEY is the CDR1 and SVGAGI is the CDR2. Relative to germline, V is missing 2 bases and J is missing 6 bases, with 1 base of the junction outside any gene match. Including cysteine and phenylalanine, the CDR3 has 13 amino acids. Kept here is only the CDR3 DNA, which spans 39 bases and is read in frame from base 1. Taken with the paper, the label for time point translates to: blood 4 weeks post-SBRT, at nephrectomy. The intended sense of this specimen's treatment or condition label: 15 Gy SBRT to primary tumor, nephrectomy 4 weeks later. The samples were obtained from a clinical trial, where primary renal cell carcinomas were treated with 15 Gy stereotactic body radiation therapy and then removed by nephrectomy 4 weeks afterward. To follow tumor-enriched clonotypes, serial peripheral blood was collected from radiation-treated patients at baseline and at 2 weeks and 4 weeks after SBRT. Renal cell carcinoma with clear cell pathology was present in all patients. Genomic DNA for TCR sequencing was prepared using the QIAamp DNA Blood Mini Kit (Qiagen). The analyses included just those samples that passed every quality control check.

The receptor was isolated from a woman in her fifties or sixties with renal cell carcinoma. The chain uses TRBV6-5 and TRBJ1-5, with 7 bases in between that match TRBD1. Sequences were derived from blood, sampled from a patient whose treatment included radiotherapy and nephrectomy. Here is the DNA: TGTGCCAGCAGTTACAGGGGGCCTCAGCCCCAGCATTTT. It encodes CASSYRGPQPQHF.